This T cell receptor (beta chain) was obtained from a study of PD-1 blockade in classical Hodgkin lymphoma. Study results and limitations: Complete responders possessed baseline diversity comparable to newly diagnosed patients. In CD4+ cells, TCR diversity went up significantly by C4D1, but in CD8+ cells it did not.

Time point of the sample: cycle 4 day 1 (C4D1), after six to seven weeks of nivolumab. Brentuximab vedotin exposure varied among the patients, all of whom had relapsed after autologous stem cell transplantation. This CDR3 has 15 amino acids. The germline gives CDR1 MDHEN, CDR2 SYDVKM. Between the trimmed V and J ends, which lost 4 bases and 2 bases, there was a span of 12 bases. Method: immunoSEQ multiplex PCR; TCRdb's copy keeps in-frame clones and lacks some. The sample shows approximately 30,000 clones, about 80% of them seen only once. In the case of this clone: Its antigen is not identified.

Specimen: peripheral blood mononuclear cells (PBMCs), collected before the fourth cycle of nivolumab. This chain joins TRBV28 and TRBJ1-5, with D possibly matching TRBD1 (6 bases). The TCR originated in a human donor with classical Hodgkin lymphoma. This chain's CDR3 is CASSSRGYGNQPQHF. The DNA for the CDR3 is TGTGCCAGCAGTTCCAGGGGATATGGCAATCAGCCCCAGCATTTT.